This T cell receptor beta chain is drawn from a study of Ad26.COV2.S vaccination and SARS-CoV-2 variants. Remarks on this clone: What it binds is not known.

Germline lookup yields CDR1 SGHNT and CDR2 YENEEA. V dropped 4 bases and J dropped 5 bases, with 24 bases sitting between them. This CDR3 is built from 17 residues. Regarding the study as a whole: Reportedly, spike-specific CD8+ and CD4+ T cell responses achieved substantial breadth once vaccination had taken place. Measurement of non-spike TCR breadth gave similar results in vaccine and placebo recipients. Possibly, TCR breadth and depth analyses underestimated total T cell responses.

Some clones are missing from TCRdb's copy, which holds only in-frame ones; the method was immunoSEQ multiplex PCR. The repertoire has over 90,000 clones, less than 85% of them found once; the top ten carry around 15%. The origin of this receptor is a human donor who had recovered from COVID-19. The sample in question was peripheral blood, obtained after recovery from COVID-19. The chain has TRBV11-3 and TRBJ2-7, with a possible D match to TRBD2 (6 bases). The DNA for the CDR3 is TGTGCCAGCAGCTCTGGCTACGGGACTCCCCGTGAGAACGAGCAGTACTTC. This sequence encodes CASSSGYGTPRENEQYF.